This TCR beta chain was recorded in a study of molecular identifiers for immune sequencing clone quantification listed by TCRdb under 2018. Background for the entire study: For a replicate experiment, the RNA from either 20,000 or 100,000 naive CD8 T cells was divided into five aliquots, and four of those aliquots went on to sequencing. This methods study benchmarked molecular-identifier clustering-based TCR repertoire sequencing (MIDCIRS) and TCR RNA copy counting, using CD8 T cells to do so. The research as a whole found: Even against a background of 850,000 to 1,000,000 naive CD8 T cells, spiked-in Jurkat TCR RNA amounting to a single cell's worth was reported to be detectable. Highly expanded clone sizes could be underestimated if identical TCR molecules share a barcode. When barcode sub-clustering was left out, chimeric consensus sequences inflated TCR diversity, with chimeras reaching as high as 47%. About 3 recovered TCR RNA copies per cell were obtained by modeling, versus about ten by digital PCR, implying a capture efficiency of about 30%. Naive libraries contained spiked-in Jurkat TCR RNA (approximately ten copies' worth), which is not part of the donor repertoire. In CMV-specific effector cells, clones with more than 20 RNA copies accounted for over 99% of molecules, whereas in naive cells such clones accounted for under 1%.

This clonotype has more than one count but fewer than ten. Its antigen has not been determined. Per-base quality was not reported, and no clone a single base away is much larger than it. Libraries of naive CD8 T cells were built from anywhere between about 20,000 and 1,000,000 sorted cells, with 10%, 30% or 50% of the purified RNA used. Naive CD8 T cells were FACS-sorted as CD8+CD4-CCR7+CD45RA+ on a BD FACSAria II into RLT Plus buffer. To test detection sensitivity, Jurkat RNA equal to around nine TCR copies was added to samples of roughly 18,000-1,100,000 naive CD8 T cells. CD8 T cells were enriched with RosetteSep CD8+ T Cell Enrichment Cocktail and Ficoll-Paque, followed by ACK red cell lysis. V and J lose 2 bases and 1 base, and a span of 21 bases separates them. CDR1 and CDR2, looked up from the germline V gene, are SGDLS and YYNGEE. The CDR3, from cysteine to phenylalanine, totals 18 residues. CDR3 DNA only is kept here, 54 bases in frame from base 1.

The method was PCR. The sample was run on an Illumina HiSeq 4000. Bulk TCR libraries were made following a previously described method, with the TCR primers given in Table S5. The Qiagen AllPrep DNA/RNA kit was used to purify total RNA. Before any analysis, reads coming from multiple sequencing runs of the same library were combined into one pool. In the authors' own workflow: Reads were retained only if their TCR constant sequence matched exactly, and those retained reads were trimmed to 150 nt and grouped according to their 12-nt molecular barcodes. Reads in each barcode group were sub-clustered using a 15% Levenshtein threshold, and a quality-weighted consensus sequence was built for each RNA molecule. Non-functional sequences were excluded, and lower-count sequences lying one edit away from another sequence were also excluded. Based on fitting two negative binomial distributions, any barcode sub-cluster with under 20% of the maximum read count was discarded. TCRdb trimmed public reads at Q25 via fastp, called clones via MiXCR and kept in-frame beta chains. Every distinct CDR3 protein forms one entry, paired with its most common genes and DNA. The V and J calls come from TCRdb's annotation, not from the publication. This sample is represented by about 100,000 distinct CDR3 sequences; around 23% of them were singletons. The top ten clones comprise approximately 1% of the sample.

The chain was built from TRBV9 and TRBJ2-5, with no D gene named confidently. The sample taken for sequencing was naive CD8+ T cells from blood, with Jurkat cell RNA spiked in. The sample's cell subset or site label, decoded: FACS-sorted CD8+CD4-CCR7+CD45RA+ naive T cells. The source is a human donor in good health. Some libraries in this study had Jurkat cell RNA spiked in. The DNA sequence follows: TGTGCCAGCAGCGTTCACACAAGAGCCCCAACCACCCAAGAGACCCAGTACTTC. The resulting protein is CASSVHTRAPTTQETQYF.